A single sample is the source of the 15 T cell receptor beta chains below, sequenced in a study of cytomegalovirus exposure and HLA in healthy donors. The PCR used 60 Vbeta and 13 Jbeta primers. The table came from immunoSEQ multiplex PCR; TCRdb's copy has only in-frame clones and leaves some out. The sample consists of 160,000 or so clones, around four fifths of them appearing once. Sequencing was carried out using PBMCs. These receptors were collected from a woman between 18 and 29 years old in good health and CMV-seronegative.

The CDR3 is CASSPTGGEQYF. The DNA for the CDR3 is TGTGCCAGCTCACCAACCGGCGGCGAGCAGTACTTC. The chain uses TRBV18 and TRBJ2-7; D gene ambiguous. This CDR3 contains 12 residues. Trimming took off 2 bases at V and 6 bases at J, with 8 bases between the two ends. CDR1 is KGHSH, CDR2 LQKENI, per germline.

In regard to this clone: Sequence at one end of the junction differs from germline and may be a read error. This chain joins TRBV10-2 and TRBJ1-1; possibly TRBD1 for D (5 bases). The CDR3 spans 14 residues. Germline loops: CDR1 WSHSY, CDR2 SAAADI. The chain's CDR3 is CASGDRLMTGEAFF. The CDR3 region has the DNA TGCGCCAGCGGTGACAGACTCATGACCGGCGAAGCTTTCTTT.

The chain has TRBV6-4 and TRBJ2-2; 8 bases match TRBD1. The V gene's germline CDR1 is MRHNA and CDR2 SNTAGT. This CDR3 comprises 15 residues. Unmatched junction bases numbered 4, after V lost 3 bases and J lost 4 bases. This CDR3 reads CASSEAGGGTGELFF. CDR3 bases: TGTGCCAGCAGTGAGGCAGGGGGCGGCACCGGGGAGCTGTTTTTT.

The chain uses TRBV7-9 and TRBJ1-6, with 8 bases lining up with TRBD1. Germline V gene data show CDR1 as SEHNR and CDR2 as FQNEAQ (reference sequence). The CDR3 consists of 16 residues. J lost 8 bases, V lost 1 base, and 7 bases had no gene match. The CDR3 loop is CASSLGTGFEDSPLHF. CDR3 coding DNA: TGTGCCAGCAGCTTAGGGACAGGGTTTGAGGATTCACCCCTCCACTTT.

The CDR3 DNA reads TGTGCCAGCAGTCCCAGTCGACAGGGAGGAGGAAACACCATATATTTT. Its protein product is CASSPSRQGGGNTIYF. The V and J genes are TRBV11-3 and TRBJ1-3; TRBD1 agrees at 7 bases. V was pared by 6 bases and J by 4 bases, with 12 bases of the junction left unmatched. The CDR3 spans 16 residues. Looked up from germline, CDR1 is SGHNT and CDR2 is YENEEA.

In this sample, this clone turned up a few times. J is TRBJ1-2 and V is TRBV5-1; D gene uncertain. Germline V CDR1 and CDR2: SGHRS, YFSETQ. This CDR3 has 13 amino acids. Trimming shortened V by 4 bases and J by 6 bases, and 13 bases separated the two germline ends. The CDR3 DNA reads TGCGCCAGCAGCATCGGGGATAGGGATGGCTACACCTTC. Translated: CASSIGDRDGYTF.

This sequence joins TRBV5-6 and TRBJ2-1; D ambiguous. Between the trimmed V and J ends, which lost 1 base and 5 bases, there was a span of 7 bases. The CDR3 has 13 amino acids. The germline V gene has CDR1 SGHDT and CDR2 YYEEEE. CDR3 DNA: TGTGCCAGCAGCTTGAGACTTGACAATGAGCAGTTCTTC. Its translation is CASSLRLDNEQFF.

The table lists this clone with a count of one. This sequence joins TRBV5-1 and TRBJ1-2, with 10 positions matching TRBD1. Germline V gives CDR1 SGHRS, CDR2 YFSETQ. J gave up 3 bases and V 5 bases, and 7 bases lay outside the gene matches. The CDR3 has 15 residues. Here the CDR3 reads CASRPGQGSYYGYTF. The CDR3 coding sequence is TGCGCCAGCAGACCGGGACAGGGGTCTTACTATGGCTACACCTTC.

The chain's CDR3 is CARERQGYGYTF. The CDR3 coding sequence is TGTGCCCGGGAGCGACAGGGGTACGGCTACACCTTC. The chain has TRBV30 and TRBJ1-2; 8 bases agree with TRBD1. CDR1 and CDR2 from the germline V gene are GTSNPN and SVGIG (reference sequence). V gave up 8 bases and J gave up 8 bases; unmatched junction bases: 10. This CDR3 spans 12 amino acids. The variable domain in full, completed from reference TRBV30 and TRBJ1-2, reads SQTIHQWPATLVQPVGSPLSLECTVEGTSNPNLYWYRQAAGRGLQLLFYSVGIGQISSEVPQNLSASRPQDRQFILSSKKLLLSDSGFYLCARERQGYGYTFGSGTRLTVV.

This clone was seen only once. The chain is built from TRBV19 and TRBJ1-5; D call uncertain. This CDR3 has 19 amino acids. V was shortened by 2 bases and J by 0 bases, with 20 bases between the two germline ends. CDR1 and CDR2 from the germline V gene are LNHDA and SQIVND (reference sequence). CDR3 protein: CASSIPAQVYPYSNQPQHF. CDR3 sequence (DNA): TGTGCCAGTAGTATACCTGCCCAGGTTTACCCTTATAGCAATCAGCCCCAGCATTTT.

In its sample, this clone was seen once. V usage is TRBV11-2 and J usage is TRBJ2-7, with a possible D match to TRBD1 (5 bases). The length of the CDR3 is 17 residues. The germline V gene encodes CDR1 SGHAT and CDR2 FQNNGV. V was cut by 4 bases and J by 0 bases, with 19 bases left in between. CDR3 bases: TGTGCCAGCAGCTCCCTCGGACAATTCCCCCCCTCCTACGAGCAGTACTTC. Translating gives CASSSLGQFPPSYEQYF.

The gene calls are TRBV7-2 and TRBJ2-7, with 7 positions matching TRBD2. J was trimmed by 2 bases and V by 7 bases; bases with no gene match: 14. This CDR3 is built from 16 residues. Germline values: CDR1 SGHTA, CDR2 FQGNSA. CDR3 residues: CASTPAGGGGTYEQYF. The CDR3 bases are TGTGCCAGCACCCCGGCTGGCGGGGGTGGCACCTACGAGCAGTACTTC.

This clone was seen a handful of times. The rearrangement joins TRBV6-4 to TRBJ1-5; D is unresolved. Between the trimmed V and J ends, which lost 9 bases and 6 bases, there was a span of 15 bases. Germline V gives CDR1 MRHNA, CDR2 SNTAGT. The CDR3 sequence is 13 residues long. CDR3 sequence: CASSTVYGQPQHF. CDR3 DNA: TGTGCCAGTTCTACGGTATACGGTCAGCCCCAGCATTTT.

A single count supports this clone. This chain connects TRBV27 to TRBJ1-4; 10 bases match TRBD1. This CDR3 has 15 amino acids. V shed 2 bases and J 6 bases; nucleotides not matched to a gene: 3. In germline, CDR1 is MNHEY, CDR2 SMNVEV (reference sequence). CDR3 protein: CASSLTGQGYEKLFF. The CDR3 DNA follows: TGTGCCAGCAGTTTAACGGGACAGGGGTATGAAAAACTGTTTTTT.

V and J are TRBV7-9 and TRBJ1-1; 8 bases are shared with TRBD1. Germline values: CDR1 SEHNR, CDR2 FQNEAQ (reference sequence). The CDR3 extends over 14 amino acids. Germline trimming cut 5 bases from V and 7 bases from J; bases unmatched to any gene: 9. The CDR3 region is CASSLIGQGGEAFF. DNA for the CDR3: TGTGCCAGCAGCCTTATAGGACAGGGCGGTGAAGCTTTCTTT.